These 17 T cell receptor beta chains originate from one sample sequenced in a study of T-cell reconstitution after alpha-beta-depleted transplantation in children. A TCRbeta library incorporating unique molecular identifiers was prepared. TCRdb reprocessed the PCR reads via MiXCR and lists one record per CDR3 protein. The data contain 700,000 to 850,000 distinct CDR3 sequences, 15% to 20% of them singletons. The sample here was PBMCs, mostly from graft donor cells, taken 360 days after TCRalphabeta/CD19-depleted stem cell transplant. These receptors originate from a male patient between 5 and 17 years old who had a stem cell transplant for acute lymphoblastic leukemia, so the T cells may come from the graft donor.

This clonotype was recorded a few times. The chain employs TRBV7-9 and TRBJ1-5; tentatively, D is TRBD1 (6 bases). The germline V gene has CDR1 SEHNR and CDR2 FQNEAQ (reference sequence). The CDR3 is 15 amino acids. V was trimmed by 8 bases and J by 3 bases, leaving 17 bases between them. CDR3 bases: TGTGCCAGCGGGGACGGGGGGGCGCCCAATCAGCCCCAGCATTTT. The encoded protein is CASGDGGAPNQPQHF. Based on the CDR3 plus reference TRBV7-9 and TRBJ1-5, the full variable domain is DTGVSQNPRHKITKRGQNVTFRCDPISEHNRLYWYRQTLGQGPEFLTYFQNEAQLEKSRLLSDRFSAERPKGSFSTLEIQRTEQGDSAMYLCASGDGGAPNQPQHFGDGTRLSIL.

V and J are TRBV27 and TRBJ1-6, with TRBD1 identical over 7 bases. Germline assignment: CDR1 MNHEY and CDR2 SMNVEV (reference sequence). Unmatched junction bases numbered 4, after V lost 3 bases and J lost 8 bases. The CDR3 has 14 residues. The chain's CDR3 is CASSFSRGYSPLHF. In nucleotides, the CDR3 is TGTGCCAGCAGTTTTTCCAGGGGGTATTCACCCCTCCACTTT.

Of note for this clonotype: At one of its ends the junction is not consistent with the germline gene, which may arise from a read error. The V call is TRBV9, the J call TRBJ1-4; D may be TRBD1 (6 bases). The CDR3 has 15 amino acids. Germline CDR1 reads SGDLS; CDR2 reads YYNGEE. The CDR3 here is CASSVLGTTNEKLFF. CDR3 in DNA: TGTGCCAGCAGCGTACTGGGGACAACGAATGAAAAACTGTTTTTT.

This rearrangement joins TRBV12-3 or TRBV12-4 to TRBJ2-2; 7 nucleotides match TRBD2. J lost 14 bases, V lost 5 bases, and 11 bases had no gene match. There are 13 residues in the CDR3. The CDR3 loop is CASSPQASGLLFF. Written as DNA, the CDR3 is TGTGCCAGCAGTCCCCAGGCTAGCGGCCTACTGTTTTTT.

This clonotype was seen a handful of times. The chain recombines TRBV9 with TRBJ2-7; 10 bases match TRBD1. Per the germline V gene, CDR1 is SGDLS and CDR2 is YYNGEE. CDR3 length equals 14 residues. V lost 4 bases, J lost 6 bases, and 7 bases stayed unmatched. The CDR3: CASSMWTGGGEQYF. DNA of the CDR3: TGTGCCAGCAGCATGTGGACAGGGGGAGGCGAGCAGTACTTC.

This clonotype was observed a handful of times. The rearrangement uses TRBV20-1 and TRBJ1-1; 8 bases map to TRBD1. Looked up from germline, CDR1 is DFQATT and CDR2 is SNEGSKA (reference sequence). V trimming: 5 bases; J trimming: 5 bases; junction bases outside the gene matches: 7. This CDR3 has 13 amino acids. The chain's CDR3 is CSASLTGGTEAFF. In nucleotides, the CDR3 is TGCAGTGCTTCCCTTACAGGGGGAACTGAAGCTTTCTTT.

The rearrangement uses TRBV10-3 and TRBJ2-7; D is undetermined. V was clipped by 7 bases and J by 0 bases, with 13 bases between them. The CDR3 spans 14 residues. The germline V gene has CDR1 ENHRY and CDR2 SYGVKD. The CDR3 sequence is CAITATPISYEQYF. CDR3 sequence (DNA): TGTGCCATCACGGCCACTCCTATCTCCTACGAGCAGTACTTC.

This clonotype was counted between two and nine times. The chain carries TRBV6-5 and TRBJ2-7; possibly TRBD1 or TRBD2 for D (5 bases each). Germline V lookup: CDR1 MNHEY, CDR2 SVGAGI. The V gene lost 4 bases and the J gene lost 2 bases, with 15 bases spanning the gap. This CDR3 is built from 15 residues. The DNA of the CDR3 is TGTGCCAGCAGTTCGGGCCCGGGGACCCCCTACGAGCAGTACTTC. Its protein is CASSSGPGTPYEQYF.

The rearrangement uses TRBV10-1 and TRBJ2-7, with D possibly being TRBD1 (5 bases). This CDR3 has 15 amino acids. The germline CDR1 and CDR2 sequences are WNHNN and SYGVQD (reference sequence). The ends were cut back, 10 bases at V and 0 bases at J, with 19 bases in the middle. As DNA, the CDR3 is TGCGCCATCCTCACAAACCCGACAGACTCCTACGAGCAGTACTTC. It translates to CAILTNPTDSYEQYF.

V gene TRBV4-1 combines with J gene TRBJ2-7; 8 positions match TRBD2. CDR1 MGHRA and CDR2 YSYEKL come from the germline V gene. V trimming: 4 bases; J trimming: 4 bases; junction bases outside the gene matches: 12. CDR3 length: 16 amino acids. In DNA form, the CDR3 reads TGCGCCAGCAGCCCCTACATGGGGGCTAGCGGGTACGAGCAGTACTTC. This sequence encodes CASSPYMGASGYEQYF.

This clonotype was detected only a few times. The genes are TRBV5-5 and TRBJ2-1; D unclear. There are 16 residues in the CDR3. The germline V gene encodes CDR1 SGHKS and CDR2 YYEKEE (reference sequence). The ends were cut back, 4 bases at V and 2 bases at J, with 16 bases in the middle. CDR3 loop: CASSPRKLRAYNEQFF. The CDR3 DNA follows: TGTGCCAGCAGCCCCCGGAAGCTAAGGGCCTACAATGAGCAGTTCTTC.

This clonotype has at least ten counts. This rearrangement joins TRBV24-1 to TRBJ2-1; D is possibly TRBD2 (6 bases). V was trimmed by 9 bases and J by 7 bases, leaving 18 bases between them. In germline, CDR1 is KGHDR, CDR2 SFDVKD. The CDR3 spans 14 residues. The chain's CDR3 is CATSGADYQNEQFF. CDR3 nucleotides: TGTGCCACCTCCGGGGCGGACTATCAAAATGAGCAGTTCTTC.

At least ten counts were recorded for this clonotype. This chain joins TRBV12-3 or TRBV12-4 and TRBJ2-3, with TRBD1 identical over 11 bases. The CDR3 loop spans 16 amino acids. Trimming took 6 bases from V and 2 from J; bases not matched to a gene: 7. The CDR3 reads CASSQDRGRFTDTQYF. CDR3 coding DNA: TGTGCCAGCAGCCAGGACAGGGGGCGCTTCACAGATACGCAGTATTTT.

A few counts support this clonotype. The rearrangement links TRBV18 to TRBJ2-5; TRBD1 is a possible D gene (5 bases). The CDR3 contains 15 residues. Trimming removed 0 bases from V and 5 bases from J, with 13 bases in between. Germline V gene lookup returns CDR1 KGHSH and CDR2 LQKENI. The CDR3 sequence: CASSPPGRGLETQYF. CDR3 bases: TGTGCCAGCTCACCACCGGGTAGGGGTTTGGAGACCCAGTACTTC.

The chain couples TRBV5-1 to TRBJ2-1; D may be TRBD1 or TRBD2 (5 bases each). Per germline, CDR1 SGHRS and CDR2 YFSETQ. The V end lost 4 bases, the J end lost 10 bases, and 15 bases lay between the germline ends. The CDR3 spans 13 residues. The CDR3 bases are TGCGCCAGCAGCCGTAGCGACCCAGGGGAGCAGTTCTTC. It is translated as CASSRSDPGEQFF.

This clonotype was detected a few times. The chain couples TRBV18 to TRBJ2-5; tentatively, D is TRBD1 or TRBD2 (5 bases each). The germline gives CDR1 KGHSH, CDR2 LQKENI. CDR3 length equals 14 residues. The V and J ends lost 5 bases and 4 bases respectively, with 14 bases between them. The CDR3 coding sequence is TGTGCCAGCTCAGCCGACAGTGGGGGAGAGACCCAGTACTTC. The encoded protein is CASSADSGGETQYF.

This clonotype was observed many times. The rearrangement joins TRBV5-1 to TRBJ2-4, with D perhaps matching TRBD1 (5 bases). Trimming took 0 bases from V and 5 from J, leaving 12 bases between them. The CDR3 is made up of 15 amino acids. Germline lookup yields CDR1 SGHRS and CDR2 YFSETQ. The CDR3 protein is CASSLDTRVENIQYF. CDR3 DNA: TGCGCCAGCAGCTTGGATACCAGGGTCGAAAACATTCAGTACTTC.